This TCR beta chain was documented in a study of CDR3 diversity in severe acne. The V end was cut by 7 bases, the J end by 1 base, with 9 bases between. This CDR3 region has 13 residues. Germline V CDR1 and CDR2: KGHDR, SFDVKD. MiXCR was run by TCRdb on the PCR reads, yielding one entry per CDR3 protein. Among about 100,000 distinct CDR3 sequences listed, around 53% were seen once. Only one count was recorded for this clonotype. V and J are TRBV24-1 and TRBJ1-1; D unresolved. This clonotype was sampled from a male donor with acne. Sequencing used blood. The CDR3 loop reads CATREDGNTEAFF. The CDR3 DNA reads TGTGCCACCAGGGAGGACGGGAACACTGAAGCTTTCTTT.